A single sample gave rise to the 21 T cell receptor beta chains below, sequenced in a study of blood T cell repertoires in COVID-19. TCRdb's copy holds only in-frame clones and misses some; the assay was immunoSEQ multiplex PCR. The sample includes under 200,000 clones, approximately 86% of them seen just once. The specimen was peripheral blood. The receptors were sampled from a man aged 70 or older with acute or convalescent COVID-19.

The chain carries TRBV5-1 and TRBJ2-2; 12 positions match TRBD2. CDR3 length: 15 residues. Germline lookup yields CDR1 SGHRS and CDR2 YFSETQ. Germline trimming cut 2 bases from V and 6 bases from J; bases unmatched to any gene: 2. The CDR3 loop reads CASSFLAGGPGELFF. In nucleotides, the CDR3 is TGCGCCAGCAGCTTCCTAGCGGGAGGGCCCGGGGAGCTGTTTTTT. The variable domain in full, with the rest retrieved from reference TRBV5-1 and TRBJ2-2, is KAGVTQTPRYLIKTRGQQVTLSCSPISGHRSVSWYQQTPGQGLQFLFEYFSETQRNKGNFPGRFSGRQFSNSRSEMNVSTLELGDSALYLCASSFLAGGPGELFFGEGSRLTVL.

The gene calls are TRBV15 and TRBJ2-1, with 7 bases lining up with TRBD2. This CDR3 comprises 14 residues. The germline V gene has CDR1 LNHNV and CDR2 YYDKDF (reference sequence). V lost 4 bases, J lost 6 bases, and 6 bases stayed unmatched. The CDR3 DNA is TGTGCCACCAGCAACGGACTAGAAAGCAATGAGCAGTTCTTC. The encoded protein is CATSNGLESNEQFF.

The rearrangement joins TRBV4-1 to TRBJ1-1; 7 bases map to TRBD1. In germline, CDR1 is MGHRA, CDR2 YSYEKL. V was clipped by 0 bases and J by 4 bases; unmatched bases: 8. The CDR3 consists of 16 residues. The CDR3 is CASSQDDRVDSTEAFF. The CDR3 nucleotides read TGCGCCAGCAGCCAAGACGACAGGGTGGATTCCACTGAAGCTTTCTTT.

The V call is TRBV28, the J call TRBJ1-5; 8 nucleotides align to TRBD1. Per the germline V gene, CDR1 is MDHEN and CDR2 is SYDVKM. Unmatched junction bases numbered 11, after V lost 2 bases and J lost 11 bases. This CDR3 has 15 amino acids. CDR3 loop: CASSLTLGQVFAQHF. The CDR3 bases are TGTGCCAGCAGTTTAACATTGGGACAGGTTTTTGCCCAGCATTTT.

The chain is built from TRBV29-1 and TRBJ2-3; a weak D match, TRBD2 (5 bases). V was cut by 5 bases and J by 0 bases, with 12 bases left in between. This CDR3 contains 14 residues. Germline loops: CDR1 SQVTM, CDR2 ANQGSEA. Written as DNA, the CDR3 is TGCAGCGTTAAGAGCGGTCCTAGCACAGATACGCAGTATTTT. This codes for CSVKSGPSTDTQYF.

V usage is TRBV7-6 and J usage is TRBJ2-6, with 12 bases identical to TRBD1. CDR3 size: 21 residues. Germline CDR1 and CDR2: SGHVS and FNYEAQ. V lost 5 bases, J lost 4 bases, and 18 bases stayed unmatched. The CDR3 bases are TGTGCCAGCAGCCCTAGAGGGCCCCGGGACAGGGGGCGAGAGGGGGCCAACGTCCTGACTTTC. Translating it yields CASSPRGPRDRGREGANVLTF.

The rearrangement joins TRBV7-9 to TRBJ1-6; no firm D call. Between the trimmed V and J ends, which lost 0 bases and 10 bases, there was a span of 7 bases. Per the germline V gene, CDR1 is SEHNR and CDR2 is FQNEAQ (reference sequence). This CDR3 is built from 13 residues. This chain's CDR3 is CASSLASGSPLHF. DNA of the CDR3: TGTGCCAGCAGCTTAGCCTCGGGGTCACCCCTCCACTTT.

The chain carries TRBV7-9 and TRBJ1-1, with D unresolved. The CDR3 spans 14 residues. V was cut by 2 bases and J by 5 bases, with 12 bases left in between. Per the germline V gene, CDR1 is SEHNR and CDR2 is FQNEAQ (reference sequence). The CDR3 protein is CASSLNEGGTEAFF. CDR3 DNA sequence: TGTGCCAGCAGCTTAAATGAGGGTGGGACTGAAGCTTTCTTT.

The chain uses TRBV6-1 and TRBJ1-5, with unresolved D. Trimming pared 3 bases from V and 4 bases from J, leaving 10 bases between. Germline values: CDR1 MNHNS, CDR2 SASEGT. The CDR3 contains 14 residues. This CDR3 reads CASSEVAWNQPQHF. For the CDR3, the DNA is TGTGCCAGCAGTGAGGTCGCGTGGAATCAGCCCCAGCATTTT.

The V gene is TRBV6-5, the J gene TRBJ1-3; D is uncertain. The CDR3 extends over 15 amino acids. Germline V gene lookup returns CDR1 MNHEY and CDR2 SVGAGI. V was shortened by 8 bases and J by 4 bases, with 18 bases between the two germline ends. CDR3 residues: CASGRNSGGGNTIYF. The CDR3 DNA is TGTGCCAGCGGGAGAAACTCCGGTGGGGGAAACACCATATATTTT.

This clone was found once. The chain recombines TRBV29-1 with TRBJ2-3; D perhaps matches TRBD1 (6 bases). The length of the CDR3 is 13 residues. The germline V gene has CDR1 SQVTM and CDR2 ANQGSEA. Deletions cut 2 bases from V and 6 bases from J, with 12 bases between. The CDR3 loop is CSVEWGRVDTQYF. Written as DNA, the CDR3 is TGCAGCGTTGAATGGGGGCGCGTCGATACGCAGTATTTT.

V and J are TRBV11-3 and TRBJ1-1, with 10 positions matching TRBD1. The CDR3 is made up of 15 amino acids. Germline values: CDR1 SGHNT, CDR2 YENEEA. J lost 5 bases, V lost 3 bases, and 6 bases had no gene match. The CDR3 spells CASSFAGTGDTEAFF. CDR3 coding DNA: TGTGCCAGCAGCTTCGCCGGGACAGGGGATACTGAAGCTTTCTTT.

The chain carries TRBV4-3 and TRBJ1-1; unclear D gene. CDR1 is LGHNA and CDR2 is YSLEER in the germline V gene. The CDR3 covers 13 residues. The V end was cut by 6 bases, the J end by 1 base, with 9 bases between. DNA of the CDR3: TGCGCCAGCAGGGACCGGGGGAACACTGAAGCTTTCTTT. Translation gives CASRDRGNTEAFF.

In nucleotides, the CDR3 is TGTGCCAGTAGCACTATGGGCAGGGCCGGGGAGCTGTTTTTT. Residues: CASSTMGRAGELFF. V is TRBV19 and J is TRBJ2-2; tentatively, D is TRBD1 (5 bases). The germline V and J ends were trimmed by 6 bases and 6 bases, with 14 bases remaining between them. CDR3 size: 14 residues. CDR1 is LNHDA and CDR2 is SQIVND in the germline V gene (reference sequence).

DNA for the CDR3: TGTGCCAGCAGGGGTGGGGCCCCCAGGGAAAAACTGTTTTTT. Amino acid sequence: CASRGGAPREKLFF. The chain couples TRBV6-5 to TRBJ1-4; tentatively, D is TRBD1 (5 bases). Germline values: CDR1 MNHEY, CDR2 SVGAGI. The V and J ends lost 6 bases and 8 bases respectively, with 16 bases between them. This CDR3 is 14 amino acids long.

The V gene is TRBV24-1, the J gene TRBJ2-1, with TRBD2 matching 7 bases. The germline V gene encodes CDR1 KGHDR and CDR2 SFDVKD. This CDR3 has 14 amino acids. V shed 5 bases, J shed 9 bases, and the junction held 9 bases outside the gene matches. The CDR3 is CATSAGRSRGEQFF. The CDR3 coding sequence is TGTGCCACCAGTGCCGGGAGGTCCCGGGGTGAGCAGTTCTTC.

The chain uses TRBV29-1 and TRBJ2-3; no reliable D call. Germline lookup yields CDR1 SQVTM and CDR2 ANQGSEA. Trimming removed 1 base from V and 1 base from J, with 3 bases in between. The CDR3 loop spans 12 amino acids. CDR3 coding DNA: TGCAGCGTTGAAGCGGGCACAGATACGCAGTATTTT. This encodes CSVEAGTDTQYF.

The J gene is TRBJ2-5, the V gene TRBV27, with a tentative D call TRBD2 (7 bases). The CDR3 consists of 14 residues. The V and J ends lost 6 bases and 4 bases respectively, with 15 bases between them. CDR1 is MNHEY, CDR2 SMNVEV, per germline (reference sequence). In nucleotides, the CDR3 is TGTGCCAGCAGGTCGGGGGGCCTGAGAGAGACCCAGTACTTC. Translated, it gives CASRSGGLRETQYF.

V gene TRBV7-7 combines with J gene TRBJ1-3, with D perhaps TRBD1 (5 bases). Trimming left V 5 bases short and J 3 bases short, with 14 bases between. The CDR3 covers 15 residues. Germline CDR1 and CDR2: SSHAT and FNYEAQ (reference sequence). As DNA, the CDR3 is TGTGCCAGCAGCCCAGGGCGGGGCAATGGAAACACCATATATTTT. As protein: CASSPGRGNGNTIYF.

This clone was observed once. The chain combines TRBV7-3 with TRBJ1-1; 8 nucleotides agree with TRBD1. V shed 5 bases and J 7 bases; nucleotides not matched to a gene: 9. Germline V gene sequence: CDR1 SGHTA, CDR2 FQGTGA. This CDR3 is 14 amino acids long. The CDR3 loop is CASSTTGAHGEAFF. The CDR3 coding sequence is TGTGCCAGCAGCACGACAGGGGCGCACGGTGAAGCTTTCTTT. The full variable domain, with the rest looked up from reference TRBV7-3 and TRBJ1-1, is GAGVSQTPSNKVTEKGKYVELRCDPISGHTALYWYRQSLGQGPEFLIYFQGTGAADDSGLPNDRFFAVRPEGSVSTLKIQRTERGDSAVYLCASSTTGAHGEAFFGQGTRLTVV.

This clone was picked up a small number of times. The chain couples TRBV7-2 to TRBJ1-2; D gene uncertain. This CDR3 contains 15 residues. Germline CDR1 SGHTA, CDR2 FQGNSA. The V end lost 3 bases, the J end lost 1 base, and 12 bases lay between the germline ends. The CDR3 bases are TGTGCCAGCAGCTTTGTGGCGGGATATAACTATGGCTACACCTTC. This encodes CASSFVAGYNYGYTF.